The rows below give T cell receptor beta chains drawn from one sample of a study of glioma-infiltrating T cells. Using its own MiXCR run on the multiplex PCR reads, TCRdb lists one record per CDR3 protein. Of about 130,000 distinct CDR3 sequences listed, 20% to 25% are singletons. The sequenced material came from glioma tissue, nonneoplastic brain tissue, or PBMCs (not recorded which). The receptors stem from a human donor with low-grade glioma or glioblastoma, undergoing nonglioma brain surgery, or in good health (not recorded which). Both conserved end residues are part of each CDR3. A D gene is named only where the DNA matches it firmly. The listing skips clone size in some rows; elsewhere it reads once, few, many or a size class.

j_call d_call v_call clone_size cdr3_aa cdr3_nt
TRBJ2-5 - TRBV10-3 - CAVSGGQETQYF TGTGCCGTCAGTGGGGGCCAAGAGACCCAGTACTTC
TRBJ2-1 - TRBV20-1 many CSASEGFNEQFF TGCAGTGCTAGCGAGGGTTTCAATGAGCAGTTCTTC
TRBJ2-1 TRBD2 TRBV24-1 - CATSDLAGAAYNERFF TGTGCCACCAGTGATTTAGCGGGGGCCGCCTACAATGAGCGGTTCTTC
TRBJ1-2 - TRBV20-1 few CSAIGDSPGYTF TGCAGTGCTATAGGGGATAGTCCTGGCTACACCTTC
TRBJ2-1 - TRBV4-1 - CASSGAGRVFPEQFF TGCGCCAGCAGCGGGGCAGGGAGAGTTTTCCCTGAGCAGTTCTTC
TRBJ2-3 TRBD2 TRBV6-2/TRBV6-3 - CASSLVASGGGGAQYF TGTGCCAGCAGCTTAGTAGCTAGCGGGGGCGGCGGTGCGCAGTATTTT
TRBJ1-2 - TRBV28 - CASSDGTLYGYTF TGTGCCAGCAGTGATGGGACACTATATGGCTACACCTTC
TRBJ1-1 TRBD1 TRBV2 few CASSWDRGDTEAFF TGTGCCAGCAGTTGGGACAGGGGGGACACTGAAGCTTTCTTT
TRBJ1-1 TRBD1 TRBV19 - CASSEDRHMNSEAFF TGTGCCAGTAGTGAGGACAGGCATATGAATTCTGAAGCTTTCTTT
TRBJ1-1 - TRBV29-1 - CSVEDQNTEAFF TGCAGCGTTGAAGATCAGAACACTGAAGCTTTCTTT
TRBJ1-2 TRBD1 TRBV10-3 few CAISEPDRARYYGYTF TGTGCCATCAGTGAGCCGGACAGGGCCCGGTACTATGGCTACACCTTC
TRBJ2-5 TRBD1 TRBV27 many CASSRDRGPETQYF TGTGCCAGCAGCCGGGACAGGGGACCGGAGACCCAGTACTTC
TRBJ1-1 - TRBV7-9 - CARSLGVTAEAFF TGTGCCAGAAGCTTAGGCGTAACCGCTGAAGCTTTCTTT
TRBJ1-1 TRBD1 TRBV6-1 many CASSWAGGAGTEAFF TGTGCCAGCAGTTGGGCAGGGGGCGCGGGCACTGAAGCTTTCTTT
TRBJ1-5 TRBD1 TRBV7-9 many CASSPHAGQGVQPQHF TGTGCCAGCAGCCCCCATGCGGGACAGGGGGTTCAGCCCCAGCATTTT
TRBJ1-2 TRBD1 TRBV6-1 few CASRQQGANYGYTF TGTGCCAGCAGACAACAGGGGGCTAACTATGGCTACACCTTC
TRBJ2-5 TRBD1 TRBV28 once CAGSWGQSFDETQYF TGTGCCGGCAGTTGGGGACAGTCCTTCGACGAGACCCAGTACTTC
TRBJ1-1 TRBD1 TRBV18 once CASSPPGTGGGTEAFF TGTGCCAGCTCACCACCGGGGACAGGGGGGGGCACTGAAGCTTTCTTT
TRBJ1-3 TRBD1 TRBV20-1 - CSARARGQNPGNTIYF TGCAGTGCTAGAGCCCGGGGACAGAACCCTGGAAACACCATATATTTT
TRBJ2-1 TRBD2 TRBV7-9 - CASSLGLSGGEKANEQFF TGTGCCAGCAGCTTAGGTCTCAGCGGGGGGGAAAAGGCAAATGAGCAGTTCTTC
TRBJ2-1 TRBD2 TRBV5-1 - CASRSLAGYNEQFF TGCGCCAGCAGGTCACTAGCGGGGTACAATGAGCAGTTCTTC
TRBJ1-5 - TRBV20-1 - CSARQAGWDQPQHF TGCAGTGCTAGGCAAGCGGGTTGGGATCAGCCCCAGCATTTT
TRBJ1-1 - TRBV20-1 few CSARADSNTEAFF TGCAGTGCTAGAGCAGACTCGAACACTGAAGCTTTCTTT